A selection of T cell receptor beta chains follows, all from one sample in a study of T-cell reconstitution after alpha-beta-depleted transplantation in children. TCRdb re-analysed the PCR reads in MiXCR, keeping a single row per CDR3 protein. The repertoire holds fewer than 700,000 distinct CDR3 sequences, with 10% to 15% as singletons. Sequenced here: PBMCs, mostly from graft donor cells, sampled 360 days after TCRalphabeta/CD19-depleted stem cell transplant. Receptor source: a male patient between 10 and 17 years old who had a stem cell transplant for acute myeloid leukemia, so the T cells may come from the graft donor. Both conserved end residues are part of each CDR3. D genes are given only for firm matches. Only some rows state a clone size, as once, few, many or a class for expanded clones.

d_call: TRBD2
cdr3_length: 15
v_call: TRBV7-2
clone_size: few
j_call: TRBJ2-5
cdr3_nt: TGTGCCAGCAGCTTAGCGCCGGTATCGGGGGGATACCAGTACTTC
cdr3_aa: CASSLAPVSGGYQYF

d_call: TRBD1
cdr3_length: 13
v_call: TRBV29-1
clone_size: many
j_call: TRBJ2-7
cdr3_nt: TGCAGCGTTGGACAGGGACCCTACTACGAGCAGTACTTC
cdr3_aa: CSVGQGPYYEQYF

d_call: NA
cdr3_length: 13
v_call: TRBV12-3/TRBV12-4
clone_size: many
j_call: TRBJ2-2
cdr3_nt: TGTGCCAGCAGTTTAGGACCCCCCGGGGAGCTGTTTTTT
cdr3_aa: CASSLGPPGELFF

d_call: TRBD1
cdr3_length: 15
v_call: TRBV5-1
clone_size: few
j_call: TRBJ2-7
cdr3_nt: TGCGCCAGCAGCATCGGGACAGGGGGCTCCTACGAGCAGTACTTC
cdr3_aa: CASSIGTGGSYEQYF

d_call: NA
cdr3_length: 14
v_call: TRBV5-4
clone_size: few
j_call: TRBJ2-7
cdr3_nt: TGTGCCAGCAGTTATTGGGACGGCTCCTACGAGCAGTACTTC
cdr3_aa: CASSYWDGSYEQYF

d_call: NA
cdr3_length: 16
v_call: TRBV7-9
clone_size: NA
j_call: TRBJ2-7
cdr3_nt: TGTGCCAGCAGCCCATCCGTCTGGGGGGTTTCCTACGAGCAGTACTTC
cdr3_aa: CASSPSVWGVSYEQYF

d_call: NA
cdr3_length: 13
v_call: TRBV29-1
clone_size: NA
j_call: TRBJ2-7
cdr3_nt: TGCAGCGTCACAGGTCACTCTTGGTACGAGCAGTACTTC
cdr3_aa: CSVTGHSWYEQYF

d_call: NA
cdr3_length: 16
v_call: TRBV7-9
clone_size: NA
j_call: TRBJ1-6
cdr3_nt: TGTGCCAGCAGCTCCGTACTTGAAACCTATAATTCACCCCTCCACTTT
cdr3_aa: CASSSVLETYNSPLHF

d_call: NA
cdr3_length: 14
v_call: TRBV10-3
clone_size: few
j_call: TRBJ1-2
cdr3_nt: TGTGCCATCAGTCTGAACAGGTTCTACTATGGCTACACCTTC
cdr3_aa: CAISLNRFYYGYTF

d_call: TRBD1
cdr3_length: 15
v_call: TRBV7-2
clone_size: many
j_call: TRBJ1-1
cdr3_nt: TGTGCCAGCAGCTTAGCGGGCAGGGGGCGTACTGAAGCTTTCTTT
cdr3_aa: CASSLAGRGRTEAFF

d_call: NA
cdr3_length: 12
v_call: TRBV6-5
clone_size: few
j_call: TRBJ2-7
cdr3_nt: TGTGCCAGCAGCTCCCTAGGTCTAGCCCCGTACTTC
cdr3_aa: CASSSLGLAPYF

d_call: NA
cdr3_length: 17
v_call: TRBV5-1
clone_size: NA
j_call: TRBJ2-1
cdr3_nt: TGCGCCAGCAGCTTGAGGTGGGCGGGAAGCTCCTACAATGAGCAGTTCTTC
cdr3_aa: CASSLRWAGSSYNEQFF

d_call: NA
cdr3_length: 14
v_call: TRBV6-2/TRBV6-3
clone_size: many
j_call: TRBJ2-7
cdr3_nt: TGTGCCAGCAGTTACCCGGGACTTCCGTACGAGCAGTACTTC
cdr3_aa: CASSYPGLPYEQYF

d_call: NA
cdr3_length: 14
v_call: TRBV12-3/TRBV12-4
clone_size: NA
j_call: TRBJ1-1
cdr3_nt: TGTGCCAGCAAAGAGGGGCAGGGTAACACTGAAGCTTTCTTT
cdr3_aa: CASKEGQGNTEAFF

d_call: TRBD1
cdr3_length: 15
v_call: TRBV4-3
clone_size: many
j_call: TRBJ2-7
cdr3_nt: TGCGCCAGCAGCCACCGGGACAGGGGTACCTACGAGCAGTACTTC
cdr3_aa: CASSHRDRGTYEQYF

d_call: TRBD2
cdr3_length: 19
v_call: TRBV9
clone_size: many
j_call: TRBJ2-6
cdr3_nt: TGTGCCAGCAGCGATGTAGCGGGAGGGCCAGCAGACGGGGCCAACGTCCTGACTTTC
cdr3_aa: CASSDVAGGPADGANVLTF

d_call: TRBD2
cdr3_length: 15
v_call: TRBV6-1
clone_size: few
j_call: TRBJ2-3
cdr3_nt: TGTGCCAGCAGACTAGCGGGAGGTGGCACAGATACGCAGTATTTT
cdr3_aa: CASRLAGGGTDTQYF

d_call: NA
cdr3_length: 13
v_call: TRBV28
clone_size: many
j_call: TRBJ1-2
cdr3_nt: TGTGCCAGCATCGGGACAATGACCTATGGCTACACCTTC
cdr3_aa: CASIGTMTYGYTF

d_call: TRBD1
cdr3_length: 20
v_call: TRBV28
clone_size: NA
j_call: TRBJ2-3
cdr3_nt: TGTGAAAGCAGTCCCTTGTGGGGTTACTGGGACAGGGAATTCACAGATACGCAGTATTTT
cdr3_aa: CESSPLWGYWDREFTDTQYF

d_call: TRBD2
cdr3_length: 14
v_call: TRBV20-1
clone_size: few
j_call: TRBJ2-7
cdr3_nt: TGCAGTGCTTCCTTAGCGGGAGGGCCCTACGAGCAGTACTTC
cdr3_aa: CSASLAGGPYEQYF

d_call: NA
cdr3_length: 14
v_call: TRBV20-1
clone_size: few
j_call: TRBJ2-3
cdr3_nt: TGCAGTGCTATACCAGGGGATTTAACGGATACGCAGTATTTT
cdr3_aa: CSAIPGDLTDTQYF

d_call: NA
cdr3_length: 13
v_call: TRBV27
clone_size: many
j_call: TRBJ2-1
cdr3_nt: TGTGCCAGCAGTCCCACGGGGCCCCATGAGCAGTTCTTC
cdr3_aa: CASSPTGPHEQFF

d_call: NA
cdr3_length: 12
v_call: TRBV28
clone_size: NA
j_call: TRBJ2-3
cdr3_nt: TGTGCCAGCGCCGGGTTTCCAGATACGCAGTATTTT
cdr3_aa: CASAGFPDTQYF

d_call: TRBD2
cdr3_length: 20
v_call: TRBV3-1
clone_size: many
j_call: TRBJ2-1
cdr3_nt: TGTGCCAGCAGCGCTCAGACTAGCCGGACCTCCCCCAACTCCTACAATGAGCAGTTCTTC
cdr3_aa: CASSAQTSRTSPNSYNEQFF

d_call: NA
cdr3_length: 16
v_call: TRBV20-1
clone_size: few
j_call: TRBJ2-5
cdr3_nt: TGCAGTGCTTTGGACAACGCGGGACCACCCCTAGGGACCCAGTACTTC
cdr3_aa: CSALDNAGPPLGTQYF

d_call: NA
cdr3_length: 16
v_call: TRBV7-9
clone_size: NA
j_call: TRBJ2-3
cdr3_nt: TGTGCCAGCAGCTACGGTCAGTTGGCCAGCACAGATACGCAGTATTTT
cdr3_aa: CASSYGQLASTDTQYF

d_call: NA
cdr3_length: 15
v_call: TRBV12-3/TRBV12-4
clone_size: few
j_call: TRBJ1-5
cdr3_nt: TGTGCCAGCAGTAAACAGGGTGAGCTTGGTCAGCCCCAGCATTTT
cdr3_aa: CASSKQGELGQPQHF

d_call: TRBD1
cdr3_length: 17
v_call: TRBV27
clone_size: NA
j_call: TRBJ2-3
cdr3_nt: TGTGCCAGCAGTCATTCCGGGACAGCCATACCCACAGATACGCAGTATTTT
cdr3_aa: CASSHSGTAIPTDTQYF

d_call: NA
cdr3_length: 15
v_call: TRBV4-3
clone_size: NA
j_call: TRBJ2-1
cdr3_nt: TGCGCCAGCAGCCAAGATCTACAGGTTTACAATGAGCAGTTCTTC
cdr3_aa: CASSQDLQVYNEQFF

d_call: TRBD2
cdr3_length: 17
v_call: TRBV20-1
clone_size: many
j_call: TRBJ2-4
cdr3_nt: TGCAGTGCTAGGGGACTAGCGTCGGCGGAGGGCAAAAACATTCAGTACTTC
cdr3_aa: CSARGLASAEGKNIQYF

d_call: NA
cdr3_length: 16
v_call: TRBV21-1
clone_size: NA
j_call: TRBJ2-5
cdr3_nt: TGTGCCAGCAGCAACGGGTCCCTCTCTGGCCAAGAGACCCAGTACTTC
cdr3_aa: CASSNGSLSGQETQYF

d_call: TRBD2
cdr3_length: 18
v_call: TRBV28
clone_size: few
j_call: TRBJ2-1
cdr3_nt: TGTGCCAGCAGTTGGTGGCGAAGGACTAGCGGGAGGAACAATGAGCAGTTCTTC
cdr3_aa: CASSWWRRTSGRNNEQFF

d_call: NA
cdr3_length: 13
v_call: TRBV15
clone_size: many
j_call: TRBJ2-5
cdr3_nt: TGTGCCACTGCAGCGTTCAGGGAAGAGACCCAGTACTTC
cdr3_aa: CATAAFREETQYF

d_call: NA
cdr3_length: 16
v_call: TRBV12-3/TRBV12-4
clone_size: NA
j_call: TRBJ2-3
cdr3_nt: TGTGCCAGCAGGACTTCGGAGCGGGCTCCCACAGATACGCAGTATTTT
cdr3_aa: CASRTSERAPTDTQYF

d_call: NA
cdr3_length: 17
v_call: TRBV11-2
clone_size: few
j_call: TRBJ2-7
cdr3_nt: TGTGCCAGCAGCTTAGACCCAGGGGACCTATTTTCTTACGAGCAGTACTTC
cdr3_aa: CASSLDPGDLFSYEQYF

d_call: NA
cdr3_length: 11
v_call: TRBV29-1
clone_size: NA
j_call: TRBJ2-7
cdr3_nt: TGCAGCATGAAATCGGGATACGAGCAGTACTTC
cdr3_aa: CSMKSGYEQYF

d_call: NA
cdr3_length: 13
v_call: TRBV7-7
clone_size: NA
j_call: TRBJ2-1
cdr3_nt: TGTGCTAGCAGCTTCGGACCAGTGAATGAGCAGTTCTTC
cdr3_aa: CASSFGPVNEQFF

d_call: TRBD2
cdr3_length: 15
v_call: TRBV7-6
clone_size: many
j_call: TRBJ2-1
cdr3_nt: TGTGCCAGCACTTCGGGAGGGCCTCTCTACAATGAGCAGTTCTTC
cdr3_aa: CASTSGGPLYNEQFF

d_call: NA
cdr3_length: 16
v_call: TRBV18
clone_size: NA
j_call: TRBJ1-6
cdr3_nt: TGTGCCAGCTCACGGGAGGCCCCGGTCGTGGGTTCACCCCTCCACTTT
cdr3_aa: CASSREAPVVGSPLHF

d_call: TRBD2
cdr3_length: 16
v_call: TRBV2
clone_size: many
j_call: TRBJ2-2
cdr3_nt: TGTGCCAGCAGTCGGCTCCGGGGGGCGAACACCGGGGAGCTGTTTTTT
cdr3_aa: CASSRLRGANTGELFF

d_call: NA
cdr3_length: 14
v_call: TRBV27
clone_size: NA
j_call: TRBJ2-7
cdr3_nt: TGTGCCAGCAGTCTCGTGGGTAGACTGGGCGAGCAGTATTTC
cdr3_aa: CASSLVGRLGEQYF

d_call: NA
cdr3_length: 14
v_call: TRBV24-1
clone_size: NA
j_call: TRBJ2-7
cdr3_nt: TGTGCCACCAGTGATAGGGACGGAGCCTACGAGCAGTACTTC
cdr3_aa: CATSDRDGAYEQYF

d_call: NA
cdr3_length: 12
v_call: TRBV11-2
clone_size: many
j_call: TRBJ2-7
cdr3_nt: TGTGCCAGCAGCTACGGACTCCCGGGGCAGTACTTC
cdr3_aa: CASSYGLPGQYF

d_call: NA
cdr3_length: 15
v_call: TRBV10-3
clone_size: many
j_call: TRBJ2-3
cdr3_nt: TGTGCCATCAGTGCCTCTGGGGGAAGCACAGATACGCAGTATTTT
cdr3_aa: CAISASGGSTDTQYF

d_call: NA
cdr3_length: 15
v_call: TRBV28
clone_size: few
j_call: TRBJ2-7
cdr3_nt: TGTGCCAGCAGCCGCGCGGGCGGAGGAAACTACGAGCAGTACTTC
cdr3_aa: CASSRAGGGNYEQYF

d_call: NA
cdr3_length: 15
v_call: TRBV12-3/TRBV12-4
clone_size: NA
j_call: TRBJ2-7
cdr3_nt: TGTGCCAGCAGTTTCTTGGTCAGAAGGACCTACGAGCAGTACTTC
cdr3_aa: CASSFLVRRTYEQYF

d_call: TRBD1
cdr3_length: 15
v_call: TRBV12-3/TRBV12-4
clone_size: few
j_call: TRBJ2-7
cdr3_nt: TGTGCCAGCAGTCCTCAGGGGACAGGTCTCCACGAGCAGTACTTC
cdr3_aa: CASSPQGTGLHEQYF

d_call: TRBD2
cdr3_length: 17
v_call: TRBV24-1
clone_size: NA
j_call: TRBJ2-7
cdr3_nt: TGTGCCACCAGTAGTGGTCCCCGGACTAGCGGCTCCTACGAGCAGTACTTC
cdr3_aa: CATSSGPRTSGSYEQYF

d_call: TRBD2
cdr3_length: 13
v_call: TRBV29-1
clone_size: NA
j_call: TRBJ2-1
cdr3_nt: TGCAGCGTTGAGCGGCTAGCGGTCGGTGAGCAGTTCTTC
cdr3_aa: CSVERLAVGEQFF

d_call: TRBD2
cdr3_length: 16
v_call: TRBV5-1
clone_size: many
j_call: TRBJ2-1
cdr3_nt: TGCGCCAGCAGCTTTGGGGGACTAGCGGGAGAGAATGAGCAGTTCTTC
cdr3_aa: CASSFGGLAGENEQFF

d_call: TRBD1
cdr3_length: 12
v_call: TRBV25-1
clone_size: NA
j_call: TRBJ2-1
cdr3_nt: TGTGCCAGCAGTGGCAGGGGGTATGAGCAGTTCTTC
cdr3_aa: CASSGRGYEQFF

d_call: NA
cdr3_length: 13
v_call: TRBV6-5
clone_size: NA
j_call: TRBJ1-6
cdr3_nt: TGTGCCAGCAGACGGACTCTCGAGGGACACCTCCACTTT
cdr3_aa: CASRRTLEGHLHF

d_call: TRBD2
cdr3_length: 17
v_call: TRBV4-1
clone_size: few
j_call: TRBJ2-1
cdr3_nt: TGCGCCAGCAGCCAACTACTCCGACTAGCGGGAAAAAATGAGCAGTTCTTC
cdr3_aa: CASSQLLRLAGKNEQFF

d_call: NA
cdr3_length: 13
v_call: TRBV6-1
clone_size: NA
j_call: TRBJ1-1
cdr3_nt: TGTGCCAGCAGTCGGGCCACCGACGTAAAAGCTTTCTTT
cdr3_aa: CASSRATDVKAFF

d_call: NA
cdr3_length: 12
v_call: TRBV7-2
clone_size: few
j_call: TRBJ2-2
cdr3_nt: TGTGCCAGCAGCTTAGTGATCGGGGAGCTGTTTTTT
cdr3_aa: CASSLVIGELFF

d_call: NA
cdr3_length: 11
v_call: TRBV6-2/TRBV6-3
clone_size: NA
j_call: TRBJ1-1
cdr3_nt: TGTGCCAGCATGTACAGCACTGAAGCTTTCTTT
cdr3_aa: CASMYSTEAFF

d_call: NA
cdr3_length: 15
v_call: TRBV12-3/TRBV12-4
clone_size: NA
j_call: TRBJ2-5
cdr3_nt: TGTGCCAGCAGTCCCAACCAGGGTGGGGGAGAGACCCAGTACTTC
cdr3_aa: CASSPNQGGGETQYF

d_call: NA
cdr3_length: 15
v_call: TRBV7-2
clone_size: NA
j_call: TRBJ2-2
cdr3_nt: TGTGCCAGCAGCTTAGTTATGGATATGGCCGGGGAGCTGTTTTTT
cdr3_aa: CASSLVMDMAGELFF

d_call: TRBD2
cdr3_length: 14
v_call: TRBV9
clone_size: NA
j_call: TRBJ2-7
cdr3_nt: TGTGCCAGCAGCGTGGGAGGGGACTCCTGGGAGCAGTACTTC
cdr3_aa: CASSVGGDSWEQYF